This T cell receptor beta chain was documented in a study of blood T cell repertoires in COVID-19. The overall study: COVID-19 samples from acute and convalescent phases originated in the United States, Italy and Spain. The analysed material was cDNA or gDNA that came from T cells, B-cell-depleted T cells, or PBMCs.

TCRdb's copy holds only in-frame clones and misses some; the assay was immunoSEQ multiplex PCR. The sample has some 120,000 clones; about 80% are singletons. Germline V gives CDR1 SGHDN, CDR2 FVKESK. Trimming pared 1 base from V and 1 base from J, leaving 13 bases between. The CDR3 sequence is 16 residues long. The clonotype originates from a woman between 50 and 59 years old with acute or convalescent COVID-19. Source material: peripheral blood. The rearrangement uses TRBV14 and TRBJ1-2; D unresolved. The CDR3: CASSQVRFGSNYGYTF. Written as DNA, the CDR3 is TGTGCCAGCAGCCAAGTACGGTTTGGGAGTAACTATGGCTACACCTTC.